This entry concerns a single TCR beta chain. Its specificity is not known. Sequence at one end of the junction differs from germline and may be a read error. This entry is derived from a study of T-cell memory formation after mild COVID-19. Study results and limitations: Contracting clones localized mainly to CM and EM when CD4+ and mainly to EMRA when CD8+.

CDR1 LNHDA and CDR2 SQIVND come from the germline V gene (reference sequence). The CDR3 runs 17 residues. MiXCR was run by TCRdb on the 5' RACE reads, yielding one entry per CDR3 protein. Seen here are roughly 580,000 distinct CDR3 sequences, under 20% observed once, and the top ten hold around 11%. The clonotype comes from an adult woman who had mild COVID-19 (a few samples of this study predate the infection). Cell type and time point are not known. The chain uses TRBV19 and TRBJ2-1; 12 nucleotides line up with TRBD2. Material: PBMCs or a T cell subset sorted from them (not recorded which). The CDR3 protein is CASSPAASSGRAPEEFF. CDR3 coding DNA: TGTGCCAGTAGTCCCGCGGCTTCTAGCGGGAGGGCCCCTGAGGAGTTCTTC.